Described below is a single T cell receptor (beta chain) sequence and its context. This clone has just one count. Its antigen specificity is not known. No base quality information exists; no much larger clone differs at one position. For every bulk PBMC sample, a fixed 350 ng of DNA was loaded. TCR beta CDR3 sequences were amplified from genomic DNA using the immunoSEQ TCRb Assay kit according to manufacturer instructions. The KAPA Library Quantification Kit for Illumina platforms was used to quantify pooled libraries by qPCR. Sequencing of the pooled libraries was done on an Illumina NextSeq 500, with clustering at about 0.6-1.1 pM. The study's own analysis went as follows. The TCR data were analyzed using immunoSEQ ANALYZER and the R LymphoSeq package. A rearrangement efficiency score was calculated as productive divided by the sum of productive and non-productive CDR3 sequences. Clonality was measured with the Gini coefficient and diversity with the Renyi index at alpha=1, and both measures were compared pairwise between timepoints within each patient. In LymphoSeq, clonal relatedness was computed with an edit distance of 3 and repertoire similarity was computed with the Bhattacharyya coefficient. To classify response, a linear discriminant analysis based on week-3 changes in clonality and diversity was built with the R MASS and caret packages. The immuneACCESS repertoire file appears here via TCRdb, limited to in-frame rearrangements. These files lack a portion of the clones; in checked studies, under half of the deficit traces to unresolved V genes, and the cause of the others is not known. V and J calls and clone size are given by that table; D and trimming were obtained from the DNA. The sample table shows under 20,000 clones, and nearly 90% are seen once. The top ten clonotypes cover 6% to 9% of the sample.

This record comes from a study of blood T cell dynamics during melanoma immunotherapy (TCRdb year 2020). Context from the whole study: All patients had metastatic melanoma and were given first-line pembrolizumab or nivolumab plus ipilimumab as standard of care in the United Kingdom. To identify early correlates of response, the study profiled peripheral T cell receptor repertoires in patients with metastatic melanoma before and after one cycle of checkpoint inhibitor therapy. The training cohort was made up of consecutive patients, while a further independent group of patients from the same centre was pooled to form an external validation set. The paper's findings and limits, for the study overall: Whether the T cell clones behind the repertoire changes were melanoma-specific or instead reflected general immune activation was something the study could not determine. Unlike progressors, patients who went on to achieve disease control showed a bifurcated reorganization of the PBMC repertoire at W3, with either increased clonality or increased diversity. The relatively small sample size was recognized as a factor that could limit how well the results generalize.

CDR3 length: 12 amino acids, cysteine to phenylalanine. CDR3 DNA is the only sequence kept; it has 36 bases, read in frame from the first base. CDR1 and CDR2 are read off the germline V gene as KGHSH and LQKENI. V sheds 5 bases and J sheds 8 bases, leaving 9 bases between their ends. The time point label here, explained by the study, means: week 3, after first cycle of checkpoint inhibitor. Blood samples were taken before treatment (T0) and at week 3 (W3), following the first cycle of checkpoint blockade. Except for a couple of patients with rapid clinical progression, response was assessed 12 weeks after the first infusion by RECIST 1.1; disease control meant complete response, partial response or stable disease. Patients were excluded for prior systemic cancer treatment, concomitant immunosuppressant therapy or synchronous other active malignancies. To track both circulating cells and T cell turnover, TCR beta was sequenced from bulk PBMC as well as from plasma cell-free DNA. Lymphoprep and SepMate tubes were used to isolate PBMC from blood, and red cell lysis was then performed. QIAamp DNA Blood Mini kits were used to extract DNA from PBMC and from sorted T cell subsets.

The source of this sequence is a human donor with melanoma. Rearrangement joined TRBV18 to TRBJ1-4; possibly the D gene is TRBD1, per 6 matching bases. The sample here was blood, taken from a patient treated with checkpoint blockade. The CDR3 here reads CASSSQGEKLFF. In nucleotides, the sequence is TGTGCCAGCTCATCGCAGGGGGAAAAACTGTTTTTT.